The 22 T cell receptor beta chains in this list originate from one sample, sequenced in a study of blood T cell repertoires in COVID-19. The data were produced by immunoSEQ multiplex PCR, yet TCRdb's version contains in-frame clones alone and is incomplete. The sample lists around 380,000 clones; 70% to 90% were seen once. The sequenced material came from PBMCs or T cells enriched from blood (not recorded which). The source is a man aged 25 to 45 who had recovered from COVID-19.

V gene TRBV7-9 combines with J gene TRBJ1-2; possibly TRBD1 for D (6 bases). V lost 7 bases, J lost 5 bases, and 17 bases lay in between. CDR3 length: 14 residues. The germline CDR1 and CDR2 sequences are SEHNR and FQNEAQ (reference sequence). The CDR3 region is CASTLDRTTYGYTF. Written as DNA, the CDR3 is TGTGCCAGCACCCTAGACAGGACCACTTATGGCTACACCTTC.

V gene TRBV19 combines with J gene TRBJ1-5, with 9 bases that match TRBD1. CDR1 is LNHDA and CDR2 is SQIVND in the germline V gene (reference sequence). After removal of 6 bases from V and 6 bases from J, the junction contained 9 bases not matched to a gene. The CDR3 is made up of 15 amino acids. DNA of the CDR3: TGTGCCAGTAGAGAGGGACAGGGAAGTGGTCAGCCCCAGCATTTT. Amino acids: CASREGQGSGQPQHF.

The chain employs TRBV11-2 and TRBJ2-1; 12 positions agree with TRBD2. The V and J ends lost 1 base and 7 bases, in that order; junction bases with no gene match: 8. CDR3 length: 17 amino acids. CDR1 and CDR2 (germline): SGHAT, FQNNGV. The CDR3 spells CASSLVGGTSGLNEQFF. In nucleotides, the CDR3 is TGTGCCAGCAGCTTAGTTGGGGGGACTAGCGGGTTGAATGAGCAGTTCTTC.

The chain links TRBV2 to TRBJ2-7; D is possibly TRBD1 (6 bases). The germline gives CDR1 SNHLY, CDR2 FYNNEI. The ends were cut back, 2 bases at V and 3 bases at J, with 17 bases in the middle. This CDR3 is built from 16 residues. The CDR3 loop reads CASSERGSSRSYEQYF. CDR3 sequence (DNA): TGTGCCAGCAGTGAAAGGGGGAGCAGTCGGAGCTACGAGCAGTACTTC.

The chain links TRBV30 to TRBJ2-2, with TRBD1 identical over 7 bases. Germline CDR1 reads GTSNPN; CDR2 reads SVGIG (reference sequence). The trim removed 5 bases at V and 7 bases at J, leaving 7 bases unmatched. CDR3 size: 13 residues. This chain's CDR3 is CAWDGQAGGELFF. The CDR3 DNA is TGTGCCTGGGATGGACAGGCGGGCGGGGAGCTGTTTTTT. The variable domain in full, completed from reference TRBV30 and TRBJ2-2, reads SQTIHQWPATLVQPVGSPLSLECTVEGTSNPNLYWYRQAAGRGLQLLFYSVGIGQISSEVPQNLSASRPQDRQFILSSKKLLLSDSGFYLCAWDGQAGGELFFGEGSRLTVL.

This clone was seen only a few times. The chain recombines TRBV6-2 or TRBV6-3 with TRBJ1-1; D uncertain. This CDR3 is 14 amino acids long. Trimming left V 6 bases short and J 6 bases short, with 17 bases between. Germline CDR1 and CDR2: MNHEY and SVGEGT. CDR3 region: CASSRMRDVAEAFF. The DNA for the CDR3 is TGTGCCAGCAGCCGGATGCGGGATGTGGCTGAAGCTTTCTTT.

The genes are TRBV5-4 and TRBJ2-1; 9 bases match TRBD1. Trimming removed 0 bases from V and 7 bases from J; junction bases left unmatched: 8. Germline CDR1 reads SGHNT; CDR2 reads YYREEE (reference sequence). The CDR3 is 16 amino acids. CDR3 sequence (DNA): TGTGCCAGCAGCTTGGCCCCGGGACAGGGTAGGAATGAGCAGTTCTTC. It encodes CASSLAPGQGRNEQFF. Looking up the rest from reference TRBV5-4 and TRBJ2-1 gives the full variable domain: ETGVTQSPTHLIKTRGQQVTLRCSSQSGHNTVSWYQQALGQGPQFIFQYYREEENGRGNFPPRFSGLQFPNYSSELNVNALELDDSALYLCASSLAPGQGRNEQFFGPGTRLTVL.

This rearrangement joins TRBV19 to TRBJ1-5; TRBD1 matches 10 bases. The CDR3 sequence is 14 residues long. The germline gives CDR1 LNHDA, CDR2 SQIVND (reference sequence). With V trimmed by 8 bases and J by 2 bases, 3 bases remained unmatched. The CDR3 nucleotides read TGTGCCAGTGAAGGGACAGGGGGCAATCAGCCCCAGCATTTT. This sequence encodes CASEGTGGNQPQHF.

The chain employs TRBV7-9 and TRBJ1-1; the D gene is possibly TRBD1 (6 bases). The CDR3 has 13 residues. Trimming stripped 2 bases from V and 7 bases from J, with 11 bases between. Per the germline V gene, CDR1 is SEHNR and CDR2 is FQNEAQ (reference sequence). The CDR3 DNA follows: TGTGCCAGCAGCTTATCAGGGGAGAATGAAGCTTTCTTT. Protein: CASSLSGENEAFF.

The rearrangement uses TRBV5-6 and TRBJ2-2; 10 bases are a match to TRBD1. The CDR3 is 17 residues long. J gave up 2 bases and V 3 bases, and 7 bases lay outside the gene matches. Germline lookup yields CDR1 SGHDT and CDR2 YYEEEE. The CDR3 reads CASSSARDRGNTGELFF. DNA for the CDR3: TGTGCCAGCAGCTCGGCCCGGGACAGGGGTAACACCGGGGAGCTGTTTTTT.

The CDR3 loop is CASSHDQGVTYQPQHF. CDR3 nucleotide sequence: TGTGCCAGCAGCCATGATCAGGGTGTTACATATCAGCCCCAGCATTTT. The V call is TRBV7-8, the J call TRBJ1-5; D perhaps matches TRBD1 (5 bases). Germline CDR1 and CDR2: SGHVS and FQNEAQ. Between the trimmed V and J ends, which lost 5 bases and 5 bases, there was a span of 19 bases. This CDR3 is built from 16 residues.

The chain is built from TRBV19 and TRBJ1-6, with a possible D match to TRBD1 (6 bases). CDR3 length equals 14 residues. Trimming left V 2 bases short and J 10 bases short, with 12 bases between. The V gene's germline CDR1 is LNHDA and CDR2 SQIVND (reference sequence). CDR3 DNA: TGTGCCAGTAGTATAAACAGGGAGACATCACCCCTCCACTTT. Its translation: CASSINRETSPLHF.

This clone was observed a single time. CDR3 nucleotide sequence: TGTGCCAGCAGCTCGACAGGCGGGGGTGAAAAACTGTTTTTT. As protein: CASSSTGGGEKLFF. The V call is TRBV5-4, the J call TRBJ1-4, with a possible D match to TRBD1 (6 bases). V shed 3 bases and J shed 7 bases, with 13 bases lying between them. The germline V gene has CDR1 SGHNT and CDR2 YYREEE (reference sequence). The CDR3 totals 14 residues.

V is TRBV5-1 and J is TRBJ1-2; TRBD1 is a possible D gene (5 bases). Germline loops: CDR1 SGHRS, CDR2 YFSETQ. This CDR3 region has 13 residues. Trimming pared 4 bases from V and 5 bases from J, leaving 12 bases between. The CDR3 sequence is CASSPTGDYGYTF. The CDR3 DNA reads TGCGCCAGCAGCCCAACAGGAGATTATGGCTACACCTTC.

About this clone itself: Its ends do not fully match the called genes, so a read error is possible. The J gene is TRBJ1-1, the V gene TRBV4-1; 7 positions agree with TRBD1. The CDR3 has 13 residues. Germline V gives CDR1 MGHRA, CDR2 YSYEKL. The CDR3: CASSQDGTAQFLF. DNA for the CDR3: TGCGCCAGCAGCCAAGACGGGACAGCTCAGTTCCTCTTT.

A few counts support this clone. The CDR3 bases are TGTGCCTGGAGTGTACGTCGGAAGGGGCGAAATGAAAAACTGTTTTTT. It yields the protein CAWSVRRKGRNEKLFF. V gene TRBV30 combines with J gene TRBJ1-4; possibly TRBD1 for D (5 bases). The CDR3 runs 16 residues. Germline CDR1 is GTSNPN and CDR2 is SVGIG (reference sequence). V lost 0 bases and J lost 5, with 16 bases in between.

The rearrangement joins TRBV9 to TRBJ2-2; D perhaps matches TRBD2 (6 bases). V was clipped by 4 bases and J by 1 base, with 14 bases between them. This CDR3 region has 16 residues. CDR1 is SGDLS and CDR2 is YYNGEE in the germline V gene. The CDR3 DNA follows: TGTGCCAGCAGCCGACAATCGGAGGGGAACACCGGGGAGCTGTTTTTT. Translated: CASSRQSEGNTGELFF.

This chain connects TRBV10-3 to TRBJ1-6; D is unclear. This CDR3 spans 17 amino acids. The germline V gene encodes CDR1 ENHRY and CDR2 SYGVKD. The V end lost 2 bases, the J end lost 3 bases, and 14 bases lay between the germline ends. The CDR3 DNA sequence: TGTGCCATCAGTGAGGATGGGCAGCTAATCTATAATTCACCCCTCCACTTT. It translates to CAISEDGQLIYNSPLHF.

V usage is TRBV18 and J usage is TRBJ2-5; 8 nucleotides align to TRBD2. The V and J ends lost 2 bases and 1 base, in that order; junction bases with no gene match: 6. Germline CDR1 reads KGHSH; CDR2 reads LQKENI. The CDR3 has 16 amino acids. CDR3 DNA: TGTGCCAGCTCACCAAACAGCGGGGGAATCCAAGAGACCCAGTACTTC. Encoded protein: CASSPNSGGIQETQYF.

The V and J genes are TRBV6-1 and TRBJ1-2; the D gene is possibly TRBD1 (5 bases). The CDR3 is made up of 16 amino acids. The germline V gene has CDR1 MNHNS and CDR2 SASEGT. V lost 4 bases and J lost 8, with 23 bases in between. The CDR3 nucleotides are TGTGCCAGCAGTGTGACCGGGACTACATACTCTGGAGGCTACACCTTC. It is translated as CASSVTGTTYSGGYTF.

Only a few counts were recorded for this clone. The V and J genes are TRBV2 and TRBJ1-3; D not certain. The CDR3 has 13 amino acids. V was trimmed by 8 bases and J by 0 bases, leaving 8 bases between them. The V gene's germline CDR1 is SNHLY and CDR2 FYNNEI. The chain's CDR3 is CASGSGSGNTIYF. For the CDR3, the DNA is TGTGCCAGCGGGAGTGGCTCTGGAAACACCATATATTTT.

The gene calls are TRBV2 and TRBJ2-1; 9 bases align to TRBD1. The CDR3 loop spans 16 amino acids. The V gene's germline CDR1 is SNHLY and CDR2 FYNNEI. J lost 6 bases, V lost 7 bases, and 13 bases had no gene match. CDR3 region: CASTSLSGQGGNEQFF. The CDR3 bases are TGTGCCAGCACCTCTCTCTCGGGACAGGGCGGCAATGAGCAGTTCTTC.